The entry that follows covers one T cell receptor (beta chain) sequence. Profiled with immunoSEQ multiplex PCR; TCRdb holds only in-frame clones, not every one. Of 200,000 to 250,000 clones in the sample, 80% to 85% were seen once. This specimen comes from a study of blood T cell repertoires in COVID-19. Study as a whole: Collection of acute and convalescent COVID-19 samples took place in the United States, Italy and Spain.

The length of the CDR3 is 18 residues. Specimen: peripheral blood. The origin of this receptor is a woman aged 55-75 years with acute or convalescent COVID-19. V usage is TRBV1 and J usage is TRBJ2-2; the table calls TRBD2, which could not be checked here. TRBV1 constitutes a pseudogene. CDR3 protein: CTSSQGVLAGVNTGELFF. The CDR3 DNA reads TGCACCAGCAGCCAGGGGGTTCTAGCGGGAGTGAACACCGGGGAGCTGTTTTTT.